A single sample gave rise to the 11 T cell receptor beta chains below, sequenced in a study of cytomegalovirus exposure and HLA in healthy donors. TCRdb keeps only in-frame clones here, not all; method: immunoSEQ multiplex PCR. The data show some 250,000 clones, 90% seen once. Sequencing was carried out using PBMCs. These receptor sequences come from a woman in her late teens or twenties in good health and CMV-seronegative.

The CDR3 DNA follows: TGCGCCAGCAGCTTTGGGAGCACTGAAGCTTTCTTT. This encodes CASSFGSTEAFF. This sequence joins TRBV5-1 and TRBJ1-1; D is undetermined. Germline CDR1 and CDR2: SGHRS and YFSETQ. V shed 2 bases and J shed 4 bases, with 6 bases lying between them. The CDR3 totals 12 residues.

The chain is built from TRBV4-3 and TRBJ2-2, with 8 bases matching TRBD1. CDR1 is LGHNA, CDR2 YSLEER, per germline. This CDR3 is 18 amino acids long. The V and J ends lost 0 bases and 0 bases, in that order; junction bases with no gene match: 6. The CDR3 bases are TGCGCCAGCAGCCAAGATAGGACAGGGCTCGCGAACACCGGGGAGCTGTTTTTT. Translation gives CASSQDRTGLANTGELFF.

This CDR3 is CASSLVPAGPYYNEQFF. DNA for the CDR3: TGTGCCAGCAGCTTAGTCCCAGCGGGCCCCTATTACAATGAGCAGTTCTTC. The chain links TRBV11-2 to TRBJ2-1; possibly TRBD2 for D (6 bases). This CDR3 is 17 amino acids long. Germline CDR1 SGHAT, CDR2 FQNNGV. With 1 base removed from V and 4 bases from J, the gap between germline ends came to 17 bases. Combining the CDR3 with reference TRBV11-2 and TRBJ2-1 gives the whole variable domain EAGVAQSPRYKIIEKRQSVAFWCNPISGHATLYWYQQILGQGPKLLIQFQNNGVVDDSQLPKDRFSAERLKGVDSTLKIQPAKLEDSAVYLCASSLVPAGPYYNEQFFGPGTRLTVL.

The V call is TRBV27, the J call TRBJ1-1, with D tentatively TRBD1 (6 bases). The germline V and J ends were trimmed by 4 bases and 3 bases, with 15 bases remaining between them. The CDR3 extends over 15 amino acids. Germline values: CDR1 MNHEY, CDR2 SMNVEV (reference sequence). As DNA, the CDR3 is TGTGCCAGCAGTTCAGCCAGGGGTGTAGACACTGAAGCTTTCTTT. Protein sequence: CASSSARGVDTEAFF.

V is TRBV10-3 and J is TRBJ2-2; TRBD2 agrees at 8 bases. The CDR3 length is 13 residues. Germline CDR1 is ENHRY and CDR2 is SYGVKD. Losses at the gene ends were 7 bases for V and 5 bases for J; bases not matched to a gene: 3. The CDR3 bases are TGTGCCATCACCGGGGGGGGTACCGGGGAGCTGTTTTTT. Protein product: CAITGGGTGELFF.

This clone showed up just once. V and J are TRBV7-8 and TRBJ1-4, with 8 positions matching TRBD1. Losses at the gene ends were 5 bases for V and 7 bases for J; bases not matched to a gene: 9. Per germline, CDR1 SGHVS and CDR2 FQNEAQ. The CDR3 sequence is 15 residues long. The CDR3 loop is CASSPTRGRGEKLFF. The CDR3 DNA is TGTGCCAGCAGCCCCACCAGGGGGCGCGGTGAAAAACTGTTTTTT.

J is TRBJ1-4 and V is TRBV6-5; D is ambiguous. With 2 bases removed from V and 5 bases from J, the gap between germline ends came to 9 bases. The CDR3 extends over 14 amino acids. The germline CDR1 and CDR2 sequences are MNHEY and SVGAGI. CDR3 DNA: TGTGCCAGCAGTTACGACACATTGAATGAAAAACTGTTTTTT. As protein: CASSYDTLNEKLFF.

The V gene is TRBV4-1, the J gene TRBJ1-2, with a possible D match to TRBD1 (5 bases). The V gene's germline CDR1 is MGHRA and CDR2 YSYEKL. V lost 3 bases and J lost 0, with 11 bases in between. The length of the CDR3 is 15 residues. The CDR3 here is CASSQGRVANYGYTF. The CDR3 region has the DNA TGCGCCAGCAGCCAGGGCAGGGTTGCTAACTATGGCTACACCTTC.

The rearrangement uses TRBV18 and TRBJ2-7, with D hard to call. With 0 bases removed from V and 2 bases from J, the gap between germline ends came to 14 bases. From germline, CDR1 is KGHSH and CDR2 LQKENI. The CDR3 totals 16 residues. The chain's CDR3 is CASSPPLDPPPYEQYF. CDR3 nucleotides: TGTGCCAGCTCACCACCGTTAGATCCACCCCCCTACGAGCAGTACTTC.

The chain carries TRBV14 and TRBJ1-1, with D possibly being TRBD1 (5 bases). Germline CDR1 reads SGHDN; CDR2 reads FVKESK. The CDR3 length is 12 residues. V was cut by 4 bases and J by 8 bases, with 11 bases left in between. The CDR3: CASSPQAYEAFF. DNA of the CDR3: TGTGCCAGCAGCCCACAGGCGTACGAAGCTTTCTTT.

About this clone itself: Germline and junction disagree at one end, which may indicate a read error. The chain combines TRBV4-1 with TRBJ1-2, with a tentative D call TRBD1 (5 bases). The CDR3 consists of 17 residues. Germline V gene lookup returns CDR1 MGHRA and CDR2 YSYEKL. CDR3 in DNA: TGCGCCAGCAGCAAAGAAGCCCTTGGGGGGATCTACTATGGCTACACCTTC. Its translation: CASSKEALGGIYYGYTF.